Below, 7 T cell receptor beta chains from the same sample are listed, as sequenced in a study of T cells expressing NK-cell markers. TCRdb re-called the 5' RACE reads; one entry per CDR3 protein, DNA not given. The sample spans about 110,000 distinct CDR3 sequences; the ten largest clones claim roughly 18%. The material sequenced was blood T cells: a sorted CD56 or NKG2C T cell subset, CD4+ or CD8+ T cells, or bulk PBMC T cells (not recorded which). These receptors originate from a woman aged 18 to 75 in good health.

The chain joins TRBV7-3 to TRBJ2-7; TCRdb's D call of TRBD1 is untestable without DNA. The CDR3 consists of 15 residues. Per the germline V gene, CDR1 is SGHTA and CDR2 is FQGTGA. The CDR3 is CASSFRKGDLDEQYF.

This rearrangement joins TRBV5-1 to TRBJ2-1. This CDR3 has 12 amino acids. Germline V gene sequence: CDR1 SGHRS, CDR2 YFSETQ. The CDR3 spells CASSLGALEQFF.

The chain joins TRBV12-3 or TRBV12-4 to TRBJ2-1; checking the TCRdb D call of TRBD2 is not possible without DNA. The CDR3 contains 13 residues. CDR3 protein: CATTKREKNEQFF.

CDR3 region: CASSQGLAGVLLSGANVLTF. The genes are TRBV11-1 and TRBJ2-6; TCRdb names TRBD2, which stays unverified in the absence of DNA. The CDR3 totals 20 residues. Germline V lookup: CDR1 SGHAT, CDR2 FQDESV (reference sequence).

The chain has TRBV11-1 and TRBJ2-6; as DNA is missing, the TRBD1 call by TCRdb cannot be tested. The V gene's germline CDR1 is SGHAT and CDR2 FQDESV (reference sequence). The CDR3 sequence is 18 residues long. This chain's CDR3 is CASTSPRVLISGANVLTF.

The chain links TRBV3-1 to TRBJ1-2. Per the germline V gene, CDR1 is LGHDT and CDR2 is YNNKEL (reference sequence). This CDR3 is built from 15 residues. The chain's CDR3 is CASSQREAPNYGYTF. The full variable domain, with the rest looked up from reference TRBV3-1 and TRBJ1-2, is DTAVSQTPKYLVTQMGNDKSIKCEQNLGHDTMYWYKQDSKKFLKIMFSYNNKELIINETVPNRFSPKSPDKAHLNLHINSLELGDSAVYFCASSQREAPNYGYTFGSGTRLTVV.

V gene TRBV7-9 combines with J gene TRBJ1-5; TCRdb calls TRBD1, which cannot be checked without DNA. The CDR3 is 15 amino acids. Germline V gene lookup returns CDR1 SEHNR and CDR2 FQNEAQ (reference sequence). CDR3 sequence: CASSPPGNERQPQHF. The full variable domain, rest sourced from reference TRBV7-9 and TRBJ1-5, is DTGVSQNPRHKITKRGQNVTFRCDPISEHNRLYWYRQTLGQGPEFLTYFQNEAQLEKSRLLSDRFSAERPKGSFSTLEIQRTEQGDSAMYLCASSPPGNERQPQHFGDGTRLSIL.